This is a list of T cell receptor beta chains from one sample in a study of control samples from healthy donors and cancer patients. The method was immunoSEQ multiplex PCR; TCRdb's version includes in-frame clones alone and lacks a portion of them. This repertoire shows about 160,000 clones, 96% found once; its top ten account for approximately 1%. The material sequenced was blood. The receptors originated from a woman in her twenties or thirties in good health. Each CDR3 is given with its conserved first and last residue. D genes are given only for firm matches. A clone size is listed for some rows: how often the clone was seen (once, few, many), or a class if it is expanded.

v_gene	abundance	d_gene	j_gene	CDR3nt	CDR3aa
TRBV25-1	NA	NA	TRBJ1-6	TGTGCCAGCAGTGAATGGGGGTCCGACGATAATTCACCCCTCCACTTT	CASSEWGSDDNSPLHF
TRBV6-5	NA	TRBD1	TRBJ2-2	TGTGCCAGCAGTTACGGACAGGGTGCCGGGGAGCTGTTTTTT	CASSYGQGAGELFF
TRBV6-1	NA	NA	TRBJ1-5	TGTGCCAGCAGCGAAGGGGTTCAGCCCCAGCATTTT	CASSEGVQPQHF
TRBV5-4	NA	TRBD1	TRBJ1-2	TGTGCCAGCAGCTTACAGGGGGCGCTTATCTCTGGCTACACCTTC	CASSLQGALISGYTF
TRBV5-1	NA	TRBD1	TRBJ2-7	TGCGCCAGCAGCAAAACAGGGGGGAATACCTACGAGCAGTACTTC	CASSKTGGNTYEQYF
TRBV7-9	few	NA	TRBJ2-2	TGTGCCAGCAGCCCCTTTCGACTGGGGGGCACCGGGGAGCTGTTTTTT	CASSPFRLGGTGELFF
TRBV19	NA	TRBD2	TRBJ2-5	TGTGCCAGTAGTGGAGCGGGAGCATTGGGGGAGACCCAGTACTTC	CASSGAGALGETQYF
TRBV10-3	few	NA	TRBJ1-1	TGTGCCACAGGGGACACTGAAGCTTTCTTT	CATGDTEAFF
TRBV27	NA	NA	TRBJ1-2	TGTGCCAGCAGTGACGACGGGAACTATGGCTACACCTTC	CASSDDGNYGYTF
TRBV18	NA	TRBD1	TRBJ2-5	TGTGCCAGCTCACCAAAGATAGGACAGGGGTTTCAAGAGACCCAGTACTTC	CASSPKIGQGFQETQYF
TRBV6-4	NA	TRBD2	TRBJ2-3	TGTGCCAGCAGTGACCTCACTAGCGGGGGGGCAGATACGCAGTATTTT	CASSDLTSGGADTQYF
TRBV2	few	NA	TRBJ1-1	TGTGCCAGCAGTTTCGGGCACACTGAAGCTTTCTTT	CASSFGHTEAFF
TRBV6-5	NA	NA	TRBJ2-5	TGTGCCAGCAGCCCCGACTGGCCCCAAGAGACCCAGTACTTC	CASSPDWPQETQYF
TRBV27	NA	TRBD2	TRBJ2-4	TGTGCCAGCAGTTCATGGGGAGGGGCCAAAAACATTCAGTACTTC	CASSSWGGAKNIQYF
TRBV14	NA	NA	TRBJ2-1	TGTGCCAGCAGCCAAGACGCGGGTTCCTACAATGAGCAGTTCTTC	CASSQDAGSYNEQFF
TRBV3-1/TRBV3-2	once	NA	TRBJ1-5	TGTGCCAGCAGCCAAGATAGAACAGGACGGCATCAGCCCCAGCATTTT	CASSQDRTGRHQPQHF
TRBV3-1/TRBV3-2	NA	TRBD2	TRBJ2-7	TGTGCCAGCAGCCAAGTATGGGGGGGTCGGTACGAGCAGTACTTC	CASSQVWGGRYEQYF
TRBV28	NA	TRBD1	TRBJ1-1	TGTGCCAGCAGAAACCCAGGGGGCGCATACGAAGCTTTCTTT	CASRNPGGAYEAFF
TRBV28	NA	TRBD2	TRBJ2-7	TGTGCCAGCAGTTTTGGTAGCGGGACCTCCTACGAGCAGTACTTC	CASSFGSGTSYEQYF
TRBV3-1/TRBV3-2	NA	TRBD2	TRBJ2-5	TGTGCCAGCAGCCAAGGTCGGACTAGGCAAGAGACCCAGTACTTC	CASSQGRTRQETQYF